A selection of T cell receptor beta chains follows, all from one sample in a study of regulatory T cells in long-lasting Graves disease. Each CDR3 protein is one row after TCRdb ran MiXCR on the multiplex PCR reads. This table holds some 230,000 distinct CDR3 sequences, about 16% found once. Source: peripheral blood mononuclear cells (PBMCs), taken at new diagnosis, from a patient treated with antithyroid drugs. Every receptor here comes from a female donor with Graves disease. CDR3s include the opening cysteine and the closing phenylalanine or tryptophan. The order of the fields is J gene, D gene, V gene, clone size, CDR3 protein, CDR3 DNA. A D gene is named only where the DNA matches it firmly. Clone size appears in some rows only: once, few, many, or a class for an expanded clone.

>TRBJ2-1|.|TRBV11-1|few
CASSLSWGITEQFF
TGTGCCAGCAGCCTTAGTTGGGGGATCACTGAGCAGTTCTTC
>TRBJ2-7|TRBD1|TRBV27|.
CASSRQGIDEQYF
TGTGCCAGCAGCCGACAGGGGATCGACGAGCAGTACTTC
>TRBJ2-3|TRBD2|TRBV7-2|many
CASSLEGLAGVMTDTQYF
TGTGCCAGCAGCTTAGAAGGACTAGCGGGAGTCATGACAGATACGCAGTATTTT
>TRBJ2-7|TRBD2|TRBV11-2|.
CASSWVRDYDPELYF
TGTGCCAGCAGCTGGGTCCGGGACTACGACCCCGAGCTGTACTTC
>TRBJ2-3|.|TRBV28|many
CASSFSFRGSTDTQYF
TGTGCCAGCAGTTTTTCCTTTCGGGGCAGCACAGATACGCAGTATTTT
>TRBJ2-7|.|TRBV30|.
CAWSRGSSSISYEQYF
TGTGCCTGGAGTAGAGGGAGCTCCTCGATTTCCTACGAGCAGTACTTC
>TRBJ2-5|.|TRBV7-8|many
CASSSLTQETQYF
TGTGCCAGCAGCTCCCTGACCCAAGAGACCCAGTACTTC
>TRBJ1-2|TRBD1|TRBV7-2|many
CASRPAQGAQAHGYTF
TGTGCCAGCAGGCCCGCCCAGGGGGCGCAGGCACATGGCTACACCTTC
>TRBJ2-7|.|TRBV2|many
CASSAQGEQYF
TGTGCCAGCAGTGCCCAGGGCGAGCAGTACTTC
>TRBJ2-1|.|TRBV10-1|many
CASSESGASSYNEQFF
TGCGCCAGCAGTGAGTCGGGGGCGAGCTCCTACAATGAGCAGTTCTTC
>TRBJ1-4|TRBD1|TRBV6-1|many
CASRDREKLFF
TGTGCCAGCAGGGACAGGGAAAAACTGTTTTTT
>TRBJ2-1|.|TRBV10-3|many
CAISESYEQFF
TGTGCCATCAGTGAGTCATATGAGCAGTTCTTC
>TRBJ2-7|TRBD1|TRBV2|many
CASRRDSYYEQYF
TGTGCCAGCAGACGGGACAGCTACTACGAGCAGTACTTC
>TRBJ1-1|.|TRBV2|many
CASSETGKSFF
TGTGCCAGCAGTGAAACAGGGAAATCTTTCTTT
>TRBJ1-1|.|TRBV18|many
CASSLGSWGPEAFF
TGTGCCAGCTCCTTAGGTAGCTGGGGGCCTGAAGCTTTCTTT
>TRBJ2-2|TRBD1|TRBV9|.
CASSPDRGGRELFF
TGTGCCAGCAGCCCGGACAGGGGTGGGCGGGAGCTGTTTTTT
>TRBJ2-5|TRBD2|TRBV9|.
CASSVGGGAQETQYF
TGTGCCAGCAGCGTGGGGGGAGGGGCCCAAGAGACCCAGTACTTC